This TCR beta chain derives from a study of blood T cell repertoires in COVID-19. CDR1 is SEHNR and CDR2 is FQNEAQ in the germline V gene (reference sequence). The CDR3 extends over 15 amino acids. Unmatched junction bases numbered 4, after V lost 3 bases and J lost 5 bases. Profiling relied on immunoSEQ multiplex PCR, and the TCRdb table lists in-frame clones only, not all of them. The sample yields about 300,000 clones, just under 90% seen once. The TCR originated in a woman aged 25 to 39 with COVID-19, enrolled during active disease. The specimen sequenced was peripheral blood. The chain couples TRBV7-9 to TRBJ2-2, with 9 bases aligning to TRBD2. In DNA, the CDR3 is TGTGCCAGCAGCTTGTCACTAGCGGGTACCGGGGAGCTGTTTTTT. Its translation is CASSLSLAGTGELFF.